Reported below is one T cell receptor beta chain. The sample is drawn from a study of blood T cell repertoires in COVID-19. About the study: Nucleic acid was either cDNA or gDNA, and it came from T cells, B-cell-depleted T cells, or PBMCs.

Here immunoSEQ multiplex PCR was the method, and the copy in TCRdb shows in-frame clones only, minus some. Of some 83,000 clones in the sample, roughly 89% were seen once. This CDR3 is 12 amino acids long. From germline, CDR1 is SGHVS and CDR2 FQNEAQ. V was cut by 0 bases and J by 7 bases, with 7 bases left in between. V and J are TRBV7-8 and TRBJ2-7; D is uncertain. The sequenced sample was peripheral blood. The origin of this receptor is a woman at least 80 years old with active or convalescent COVID-19. The DNA of the CDR3 is TGTGCCAGCAGCTTAGCCCATAGTGAGCAGTACTTC. It is translated as CASSLAHSEQYF.